These 18 T cell receptor beta chains were all obtained from the same sample, sequenced in a study of blood T cell repertoires in COVID-19. The table came from immunoSEQ multiplex PCR; TCRdb's copy has only in-frame clones and leaves some out. The sample has around 130,000 clones, more than 90% seen once. Material for sequencing was peripheral blood. The receptors shown here come from a man between 60 and 75 years old with COVID-19, enrolled during active disease.

The rearrangement joins TRBV7-9 to TRBJ2-5; D remains ambiguous. Trimming removed 0 bases at V and 2 bases at J, with 10 bases between. The CDR3 loop spans 15 amino acids. CDR1 and CDR2 (germline): SEHNR, FQNEAQ (reference sequence). For the CDR3, the DNA is TGTGCCAGCAGCTTAGCGCTGGGCACTCAAGAGACCCAGTACTTC. This sequence encodes CASSLALGTQETQYF.

The chain employs TRBV2 and TRBJ2-1; 8 positions match TRBD2. There are 16 residues in the CDR3. Germline V gives CDR1 SNHLY, CDR2 FYNNEI. Unmatched junction bases numbered 15, after V lost 5 bases and J lost 9 bases. CDR3: CASSPGAGLGDPEQFF. DNA of the CDR3: TGTGCCAGCAGTCCCGGGGCGGGACTAGGCGATCCTGAGCAGTTCTTC. Full variable domain (rest looked up from reference TRBV2 and TRBJ2-1): EPEVTQTPSHQVTQMGQEVILRCVPISNHLYFYWYRQILGQKVEFLVSFYNNEISEKSEIFDDQFSVERPDGSNFTLKIRSTKLEDSAMYFCASSPGAGLGDPEQFFGPGTRLTVL.

The V gene is TRBV7-2, the J gene TRBJ2-7; TRBD2 aligns across 8 bases. The CDR3 length is 16 residues. V was pared by 5 bases and J by 2 bases, with 11 bases of the junction left unmatched. Per germline, CDR1 SGHTA and CDR2 FQGNSA. CDR3 DNA sequence: TGTGCCAGCAGCCAGAGTAGCGGGGAGCCCGCCTACGAGCAGTACTTC. Translating it yields CASSQSSGEPAYEQYF.

V and J are TRBV16 and TRBJ1-1; 10 nucleotides match TRBD1. Per germline, CDR1 KGHSY and CDR2 FQNENV. The CDR3 totals 15 residues. Unmatched junction bases numbered 5, after V lost 4 bases and J lost 3 bases. The CDR3 sequence is CASSPRTGGDTEAFF. CDR3 coding DNA: TGTGCCAGCAGCCCACGGACAGGGGGGGACACTGAAGCTTTCTTT.

The gene calls are TRBV12-3 or TRBV12-4 and TRBJ2-3; D remains ambiguous. Deletions cut 4 bases from V and 4 bases from J, with 3 bases between. The CDR3 is 11 residues long. The CDR3 loop is CASSSADTQYF. The CDR3 bases are TGTGCCAGCAGTTCGGCAGATACGCAGTATTTT.

Ten or more counts support this clone. The chain recombines TRBV4-1 with TRBJ1-4, with 7 bases identical to TRBD1. V dropped 4 bases and J dropped 6; count of bases not matched to a gene: 14. Germline V gives CDR1 MGHRA, CDR2 YSYEKL. The CDR3 extends over 17 amino acids. CDR3 sequence reads: CASSLFLGGQRDEKLFF. In DNA form, the CDR3 reads TGCGCCAGCAGCCTTTTTTTAGGGGGCCAGCGAGATGAAAAACTGTTTTTT.

This clone is medium-sized (0.01 to 0.1%) within its sample. The rearrangement joins TRBV30 to TRBJ1-3; a possible D gene is TRBD1 (5 bases). The germline V gene has CDR1 GTSNPN and CDR2 SVGIG (reference sequence). With 5 bases removed from V and 1 base from J, the gap between germline ends came to 12 bases. CDR3 length: 14 residues. The CDR3 reads CAWDLGGSGNTIYF. For the CDR3, the DNA is TGTGCCTGGGACCTCGGGGGGTCTGGAAACACCATATATTTT.

The chain has TRBV30 and TRBJ2-7, with D possibly TRBD1 on 6 matching bases. Germline assignment: CDR1 GTSNPN and CDR2 SVGIG (reference sequence). Trimming stripped 0 bases from V and 2 bases from J, with 8 bases between. The CDR3 length is 13 residues. CDR3 sequence reads: CAWSVDSTYEQYF. CDR3 in DNA: TGTGCCTGGAGTGTGGACAGTACCTACGAGCAGTACTTC.

This CDR3 reads CASSGRSGLATFNEQFF. CDR3 nucleotides: TGTGCCAGTAGTGGACGATCGGGACTAGCGACTTTCAATGAGCAGTTCTTC. The chain links TRBV19 to TRBJ2-1; 10 bases fit TRBD2. The CDR3 consists of 17 residues. Looked up from germline, CDR1 is LNHDA and CDR2 is SQIVND (reference sequence). The V and J ends lost 5 bases and 6 bases, in that order; junction bases with no gene match: 13.

This clone was seen a single time. This chain links TRBV3-1 (or the pseudogene TRBV3-2) with TRBJ2-5; 8 bases are a match to TRBD2. CDR1 LGHDT and CDR2 YNNKEL come from the germline V gene (reference sequence). This CDR3 contains 17 residues. The J segment lost 0 bases and the V segment lost 2 bases, leaving 8 bases of the junction unmatched. The CDR3 is CASSQPAETSDQETQYF. The CDR3 DNA follows: TGTGCCAGCAGCCAACCCGCTGAGACTAGCGACCAAGAGACCCAGTACTTC.

The genes are TRBV11-3 and TRBJ2-7; TRBD1 is a possible D gene (6 bases). Looked up from germline, CDR1 is SGHNT and CDR2 is YENEEA. The length of the CDR3 is 14 residues. The germline V and J ends were trimmed by 1 base and 6 bases, with 13 bases remaining between them. CDR3 region: CASSLARGPREQYF. The DNA of the CDR3 is TGTGCCAGCAGCTTAGCCAGGGGCCCCCGCGAGCAGTACTTC. Using reference TRBV11-3 and TRBJ2-7 for the parts outside the CDR3, the full variable domain is EAGVVQSPRYKIIEKKQPVAFWCNPISGHNTLYWYLQNLGQGPELLIRYENEEAVDDSQLPKDRFSAERLKGVDSTLKIQPAELGDSAVYLCASSLARGPREQYFGPGTRLTVT.

The gene calls are TRBV29-1 and TRBJ2-6; D is uncertain. V lost 6 bases to trimming and J lost 0 bases, with 9 bases between them. The CDR3 extends over 14 amino acids. Germline CDR1 SQVTM, CDR2 ANQGSEA. The CDR3 region is CSVQKSSGANVLTF. CDR3 DNA sequence: TGCAGCGTCCAAAAGAGCTCTGGGGCCAACGTCCTGACTTTC.

The V and J genes are TRBV6-5 and TRBJ1-2; TRBD1 matches at 7 bases. Germline CDR1 MNHEY, CDR2 SVGAGI. The CDR3 loop spans 13 amino acids. CDR3 DNA: TGTGCGGGGGAGGACGACAGGGAGTTCGGCTACACCTTC. It codes for CAGEDDREFGYTF.

The chain carries TRBV6-5 and TRBJ2-3; a weak D match, TRBD2 (6 bases). The germline gives CDR1 MNHEY, CDR2 SVGAGI. This CDR3 comprises 12 residues. V was trimmed by 2 bases and J by 7 bases, leaving 7 bases between them. Written as DNA, the CDR3 is TGTGCCAGCAGTTACGGGGGGAATACGCAGTATTTT. Translating gives CASSYGGNTQYF.

The chain uses TRBV5-4 and TRBJ2-7; 8 positions agree with TRBD1. The CDR3 extends over 14 amino acids. Germline loops: CDR1 SGHNT, CDR2 YYREEE (reference sequence). With V trimmed by 2 bases and J by 5 bases, 6 bases remained unmatched. The CDR3 region has the DNA TGTGCCAGCAGCTTCTGGACAGGGAAAAACGAGCAGTACTTC. Protein product: CASSFWTGKNEQYF.

The chain carries TRBV5-1 and TRBJ2-3, with TRBD1 matching 8 bases. Germline V gene data show CDR1 as SGHRS and CDR2 as YFSETQ. With 3 bases clipped from V and 1 base from J, the junction kept 4 bases outside the gene matches. The CDR3 consists of 15 residues. CDR3 sequence (DNA): TGCGCCAGCAGCTCACAGGGGGTCGGCACAGATACGCAGTATTTT. Translated: CASSSQGVGTDTQYF. Full variable domain (outside the CDR3, taken from reference TRBV5-1 and TRBJ2-3): KAGVTQTPRYLIKTRGQQVTLSCSPISGHRSVSWYQQTPGQGLQFLFEYFSETQRNKGNFPGRFSGRQFSNSRSEMNVSTLELGDSALYLCASSSQGVGTDTQYFGPGTRLTVL.

This chain links TRBV12-3 or TRBV12-4 with TRBJ1-6, with TRBD1 as a possible D gene (5 bases). This CDR3 is 13 amino acids long. V was clipped by 7 bases and J by 7 bases, with 11 bases between them. The CDR3 loop reads CASTTRVNSPLHF. The CDR3 nucleotides read TGTGCCAGCACTACCAGGGTCAATTCACCCCTCCACTTT.

The rearrangement links TRBV21-1 to TRBJ2-3; whether TRBD2, the table's D call, matches the DNA was not checked. TRBV21-1 is a pseudogene locus. The CDR3 has 15 amino acids. The CDR3 sequence is CASSKARGRTDTQYF. For the CDR3, the DNA is TGTGCCAGCAGCAAAGCTCGTGGGAGGACAGATACGCAGTATTTT.